Given below is one TCR beta chain in context. The antigen it recognizes is unknown. Base qualities are not at hand, and no much larger clone is one base apart. The CDR3, from cysteine to phenylalanine, totals 16 residues. Kept here is only the CDR3 DNA, which spans 48 bases and is read in frame from base 1. CDR1 and CDR2, per the germline V gene (reference sequence), are MNHEY and SMNVEV. V lost 3 bases and J lost 7 bases; the stretch between them is 16 bases long. One collaborating source in Seattle enrolled patients during active infection and followed them longitudinally through the course of disease. Collaborating institutions collected whole blood in K2EDTA tubes following their own protocols. Collaborator samples were shipped for TCRbeta analysis as frozen whole blood, isolated PBMCs, or DNA extracted from either sample type. The immunoSEQ Assay, a bias-controlled multiplex PCR, was used to amplify TCRbeta CDR3 regions from genomic DNA. In the original analysis: The number of nucleated cells in each sample was estimated by amplification of reference gene primers within the assay. To quantify the absolute abundance of each unique TCRbeta CDR3 rearrangement, sequence reads were collapsed and filtered. Productive Simpson clonality was computed per sample as the square root of Simpson's diversity index over productive rearrangements. The immuneACCESS repertoire file appears here via TCRdb, limited to in-frame rearrangements. These files lack a portion of the clones; in checked studies, under half of the deficit traces to unresolved V genes, and the cause of the others is not known. V and J calls and clone size come straight from that table; D and trimming were deduced from the DNA. The sample includes approximately 100,000 clones, with approximately 90% observed a single time. More than 3.5% of the sample lies in the top ten.

These data originate in a study of blood T cell repertoires in COVID-19 (TCRdb year 2020). Some background on the complete study: The collaborator samples originated in the United States, Italy and Spain and spanned the acute and convalescent phases of COVID-19. The samples were drawn from the first 160 participants of the ongoing ImmuneRACE study and from more than 1,000 subjects provided by 6 global collaborators. The sample metadata nearly always contained a de-identified subject ID, COVID-19 status, age in years and sex. The dataset comprised deeply sampled blood TCRbeta repertoires from subjects exposed to, actively infected with, or recovered from COVID-19. A freely available public database, intended as a resource for researchers studying the immune response to SARS-CoV-2, is where the repertoires were released. The prospective study material was composed of cDNA or gDNA derived from T cells, B-cell-depleted T cells, or PBMCs. Where available, HLA class I and class II types were obtained from metadata supplied by the sample provider rather than from assay-based typing. What the research found in general, with its limitations: How much clinical and demographic metadata was included differed by source and by participant, and the metadata was provided uncurated.

The chain links TRBV27 with TRBJ1-6; no confident D gene assignment can be made. Input material: peripheral blood. The sequence derives from a human donor with COVID-19, enrolled during active disease. The donor label of this sample is uncertain. The CDR3 loop reads CASSLESPGWNSPLHF. The base sequence is TGTGCCAGCAGTTTGGAGTCGCCGGGATGGAATTCACCCCTCCACTTT.